This T cell receptor beta chain was profiled in a study of cytomegalovirus exposure and HLA in healthy donors. Points from the study as a whole: There were some public TCRs occurring in many donors, but most TCR sequences were rare. Several of the most significant clusters appeared, in a later analysis, to be linked to common viral pathogens.

The study ran its PCR with 60 Vbeta and 13 Jbeta primers. Sequenced by immunoSEQ multiplex PCR; TCRdb stores in-frame clones only, minus some. The listing records around 70,000 clones. All donors participated as healthy donors of bone marrow. Unrecorded immune exposure was likely among donors, who were nominally healthy when sampled. Points on this clone: The antigen is unknown.

The CDR3 covers 15 residues. Trimming shortened V by 2 bases and J by 7 bases, and 16 bases separated the two germline ends. The V gene's germline CDR1 is SGHTA and CDR2 FQGNSA. The receptor was isolated from a woman under 40 in good health and CMV-seronegative. The chain carries TRBV7-2 and TRBJ2-3; D may be TRBD2 (6 bases). Sequences were obtained from PBMCs. The CDR3 is CASSLTRDSSNTQYF. CDR3 in DNA: TGTGCCAGCAGCTTAACCCGGGACTCTTCAAATACGCAGTATTTT.